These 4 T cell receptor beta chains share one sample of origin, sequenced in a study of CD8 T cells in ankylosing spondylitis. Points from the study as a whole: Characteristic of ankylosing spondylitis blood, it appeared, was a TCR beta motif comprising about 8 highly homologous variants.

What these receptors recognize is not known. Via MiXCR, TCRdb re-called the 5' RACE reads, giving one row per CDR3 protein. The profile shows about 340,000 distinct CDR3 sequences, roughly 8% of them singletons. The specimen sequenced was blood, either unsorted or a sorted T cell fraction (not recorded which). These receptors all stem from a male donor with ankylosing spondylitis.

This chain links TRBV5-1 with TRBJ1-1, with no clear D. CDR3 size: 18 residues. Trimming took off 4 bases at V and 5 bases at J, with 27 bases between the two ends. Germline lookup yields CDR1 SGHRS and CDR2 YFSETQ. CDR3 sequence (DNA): TGCGCCAGCAGCCCCGTAACCTTGGGTCGGATTATACGGACTGAAGCTTTCTTT. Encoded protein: CASSPVTLGRIIRTEAFF.

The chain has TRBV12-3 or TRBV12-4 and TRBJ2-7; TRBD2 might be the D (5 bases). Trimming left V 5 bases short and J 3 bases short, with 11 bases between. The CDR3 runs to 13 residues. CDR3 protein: CASSPGLNYEQYF. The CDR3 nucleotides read TGTGCCAGCAGTCCCGGACTGAACTACGAGCAGTACTTC.

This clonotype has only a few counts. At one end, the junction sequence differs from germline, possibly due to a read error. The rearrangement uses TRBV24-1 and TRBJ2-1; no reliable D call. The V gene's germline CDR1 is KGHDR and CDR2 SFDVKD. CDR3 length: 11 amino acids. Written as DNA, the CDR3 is TGTGCCACCAGTGATTACAGTGAGCAGTTCTTC. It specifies CATSDYSEQFF.

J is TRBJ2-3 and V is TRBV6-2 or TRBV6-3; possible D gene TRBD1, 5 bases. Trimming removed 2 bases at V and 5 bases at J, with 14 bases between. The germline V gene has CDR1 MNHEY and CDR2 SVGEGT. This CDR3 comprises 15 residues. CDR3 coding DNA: TGTGCCAGCAGTTACCCAATGGGGCAGCGAGATACGCAGTATTTT. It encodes CASSYPMGQRDTQYF.